The sequence of this TCR beta chain was determined in a study of cytomegalovirus exposure and HLA in healthy donors. Overall study: Samples from HLA-typed donors yielded about 85 million unique TCRs in an early data release. Within the Caucasian-associated ancestry cluster were 81% of the approximately 400 genotyped donors. Findings of the study overall: Among TCR beta chains of equal frequency, HLA-associated ones were more clonally expanded in a later analysis. Immune exposure information available was restricted to CMV serostatus.

For this clone: Its antigen is unidentified.

PCR amplification relied on 60 Vbeta primers (plus 13 Jbeta primers). Profiled with immunoSEQ multiplex PCR; TCRdb holds only in-frame clones, not every one. The sample includes around 100,000 clones, about 72% of them seen just once. CDR3 length equals 15 residues. From germline, CDR1 is SGHVS and CDR2 FQNEAQ. The V and J ends lost 1 base and 5 bases respectively, with 11 bases between them. The V and J genes are TRBV7-8 and TRBJ1-4; no clear D gene. This TCR was sampled from a man aged 30-40 years in good health and CMV-seronegative. The sequenced material came from PBMCs. This CDR3 reads CASSLDVQRNEKLFF. The CDR3 DNA reads TGTGCCAGCAGCTTAGATGTACAAAGAAATGAAAAACTGTTTTTT. Using reference TRBV7-8 and TRBJ1-4 for the parts outside the CDR3, the full variable domain is GAGVSQSPRYKVAKRGQDVALRCDPISGHVSLFWYQQALGQGPEFLTYFQNEAQLDKSGLPSDRFFAERPEGSVSTLKIQRTQQEDSAVYLCASSLDVQRNEKLFFGSGTQLSVL.